Sequencing of this TCR beta chain was carried out in a study of blood T cell repertoires in COVID-19. The overall study: Specimens from acute and convalescent COVID-19 originated in the United States, Italy and Spain.

Participants' own reports of clinical history determined their cohort assignment. Symptom resolution, clearance, or two negative PCRs marked donors in Cohort 3 as recovered. In the original processing: Estimated nucleated cell counts came from reference gene primer amplification. Method: immunoSEQ multiplex PCR; TCRdb's copy keeps in-frame clones and lacks some. V and J calls and clone size follow that table, whereas D and trimming were derived from the DNA. Counted here are under 200,000 clones, roughly 85% occurring once; the ten biggest clones make up approximately 18%. The CDR3 length is 15 residues. The germline gives CDR1 SGHDT, CDR2 YYEEEE. V lost 2 bases and J lost 3; bases outside the gene matches: 5.

The clonotype comes from a man aged 55 to 69 who had recovered from COVID-19. Sequenced input: PBMCs or T cells enriched from blood (not recorded which). V and J are TRBV5-6 and TRBJ2-1, with TRBD2 identical over 7 bases. DNA of the CDR3: TGTGCCAGCAGCTTACCTAGCGGCAGCTACAATGAGCAGTTCTTC. Encoded protein: CASSLPSGSYNEQFF.